The text below deals with one T cell receptor (beta chain). The libraries were made with immunoSEQ v3. Produced via immunoSEQ multiplex PCR; TCRdb's table is partial and in-frame only. Of 25,000 to 40,000 clones listed, just under 75% are singletons. V lost 3 bases and J lost 7, with 22 bases in between. Germline CDR1 is SNHLY and CDR2 is FYNNEI. This CDR3 is 17 amino acids long. As to time point: pre-treatment sample, taken before nivolumab and TIL therapy. The record originates from a study of TIL therapy for anti-PD-1-resistant metastatic lung cancer. Study information: Patients then received nivolumab; progressors got lymphodepletion, TIL and IL-2.

The TCR sequence derives from a woman between 30 and 79 years old with non-small cell lung cancer. J is TRBJ1-5 and V is TRBV2; TRBD1 is a possible D gene (5 bases). Here the sequenced sample was blood, taken at baseline. The CDR3 spells CASSDPLQGGVKQPQHF. In DNA form, the CDR3 reads TGTGCCAGCAGTGATCCTCTCCAGGGCGGGGTTAAACAGCCCCAGCATTTT.